These 20 T cell receptor beta chains were sequenced from one sample in a study of CXCR3-negative and CXCR3-positive naive CD8 T cells. The authors made the TRB cDNA libraries by 5' RACE using UMI labels. TCRdb derives one entry per CDR3 protein from the 5' RACE reads, leaving out DNA. Its listing shows some 61,000 distinct CDR3 sequences. Sequencing was carried out using naive CXCR3- CD8+ T cells from blood. The sample's subset: CD45RO-CCR7+CD27+CD95- naive CD8+ T cells lacking CXCR3 (TNR3-). These receptors all come from a human donor in good health. Some clones in this sample may be carry-over from other donors' samples.

CDR3 protein: CASSLASAGGHRIDTQYF. The chain joins TRBV5-1 to TRBJ2-3; TCRdb calls TRBD2, which cannot be checked without DNA. The CDR3 totals 18 residues. CDR1 is SGHRS, CDR2 YFSETQ, per germline.

V is TRBV29-1 and J is TRBJ2-1; TCRdb gives TRBD1 as the D gene, but with no DNA this cannot be confirmed. The CDR3 loop spans 17 amino acids. Germline V gene data show CDR1 as SQVTM and CDR2 as ANQGSEA. The CDR3 spells CSVEDYNRGGIYNEQFF.

The rearrangement links TRBV20-1 to TRBJ2-1; TCRdb proposes TRBD1, but this gene call is untestable without DNA. Germline-derived CDR1 and CDR2 are DFQATT and SNEGSKA (reference sequence). The CDR3 runs to 16 residues. CDR3: CSARAPVRGDYNEQFF.

CDR3 sequence reads: CASSTHTDRGGDEQFF. The chain is built from TRBV7-6 and TRBJ2-1; the TCRdb D gene call, TRBD1, has no DNA to confirm it. The CDR3 is made up of 16 amino acids. Germline assignment: CDR1 SGHVS and CDR2 FNYEAQ.

The chain is built from TRBV4-3 and TRBJ2-7; checking the TCRdb D call of TRBD2 is not possible without DNA. Germline V gene lookup returns CDR1 LGHNA and CDR2 YSLEER. The CDR3 is 15 amino acids. The CDR3 loop is CASSQDPAGVGEQYF.

V usage is TRBV20-1 and J usage is TRBJ1-5. CDR3 length: 14 residues. Germline CDR1 reads DFQATT; CDR2 reads SNEGSKA (reference sequence). The CDR3 loop is CSARVGFGGQPQHF.

This chain uses TRBV28 with TRBJ2-5; TCRdb outputs TRBD1, but without DNA this stays unchecked. CDR1 is MDHEN and CDR2 is SYDVKM in the germline V gene. CDR3 length equals 15 residues. CDR3 in amino acids: CASSPDRDSQETQYF.

This chain uses TRBV7-9 with TRBJ1-1; TCRdb's assignment of TRBD1 cannot be checked, as there is no DNA. This CDR3 spans 13 amino acids. CDR1 is SEHNR, CDR2 FQNEAQ, per germline (reference sequence). The CDR3 loop reads CANRGQLNTEAFF.

The chain combines TRBV5-1 with TRBJ2-7; without DNA, the TCRdb call of TRBD2 cannot be checked. The CDR3 spans 14 residues. The V gene's germline CDR1 is SGHRS and CDR2 YFSETQ. CDR3 residues: CASSSGTSDYEQYF.

The V and J genes are TRBV7-3 and TRBJ1-6; TCRdb selects TRBD1, and the lack of DNA leaves this call unchecked. Germline V CDR1 and CDR2: SGHTA, FQGTGA. The CDR3 is 19 residues long. CDR3 sequence: CASSLNLIGGHCGNSPLHF.

The chain employs TRBV4-3 and TRBJ2-7; TCRdb's D gene call, TRBD2, goes unchecked for lack of DNA. The CDR3 is made up of 17 amino acids. The germline V gene has CDR1 LGHNA and CDR2 YSLEER. The CDR3 spells CASSQDRRTSGSYEQYF.

The rearrangement joins TRBV12-3 or TRBV12-4 to TRBJ2-3. This CDR3 has 16 residues. CDR3: CASRHSLYSGTDTQYF.

This chain joins TRBV15 and TRBJ2-3; TCRdb names TRBD1, which stays unverified in the absence of DNA. The CDR3 contains 17 residues. Per the germline V gene, CDR1 is LNHNV and CDR2 is YYDKDF (reference sequence). CDR3 protein: CATSSSGIRDPTDTQYF. Full variable domain (remainder filled in from reference TRBV15 and TRBJ2-3): DAMVIQNPRYQVTQFGKPVTLSCSQTLNHNVMYWYQQKSSQAPKLLFHYYDKDFNNEADTPDNFQSRRPNTSFCFLDIRSPGLGDTAMYLCATSSSGIRDPTDTQYFGPGTRLTVL.

This chain uses TRBV29-1 with TRBJ2-2; TCRdb gives TRBD1 as the D gene, but with no DNA this cannot be confirmed. Germline assignment: CDR1 SQVTM and CDR2 ANQGSEA. This CDR3 has 15 amino acids. CDR3 region: CSVVSAGENTGELFF.

The V gene is TRBV7-2, the J gene TRBJ2-4; as DNA is missing, the TRBD2 call by TCRdb cannot be tested. The CDR3 extends over 18 amino acids. Germline CDR1 is SGHTA and CDR2 is FQGNSA. The CDR3 protein is CASLGLAGNPVAKNIQYF.

CDR3 loop: CASRPSGTGAEAFF. V gene TRBV7-6 combines with J gene TRBJ1-1; the D gene TCRdb calls, TRBD1, cannot be checked with no DNA. The CDR3 is 14 amino acids. Germline-derived CDR1 and CDR2 are SGHVS and FNYEAQ.

The rearrangement links TRBV28 to TRBJ2-7; the D gene TCRdb calls, TRBD2, cannot be checked with no DNA. CDR1 and CDR2 (germline): MDHEN, SYDVKM. This CDR3 has 16 residues. CDR3 region: CASSLVQEGTSYEQYF.

CDR3 region: CASSGLPFYEQFF. The chain uses TRBV9 and TRBJ2-1; the D call from TCRdb, TRBD2, cannot be confirmed without DNA. This CDR3 contains 13 residues. Per germline, CDR1 SGDLS and CDR2 YYNGEE.

CDR3 residues: CASSWDKIEAFF. The rearrangement uses TRBV6-2 or TRBV6-3 and TRBJ1-1; absent DNA, TCRdb's TRBD1 call cannot be checked. This CDR3 comprises 12 residues. Germline values: CDR1 MNHEY, CDR2 SVGEGT.

V gene TRBV12-3 or TRBV12-4 combines with J gene TRBJ2-3. This CDR3 has 14 amino acids. CDR3 amino acids: CASSPTISTDTQYF.